The entry below gives a single T cell receptor beta chain sequence along with its context. TCRdb's copy holds only in-frame clones and misses some; the assay was immunoSEQ multiplex PCR. The sample carries a few hundred thousand clones, about 84% recorded once. The record originates from a study of blood T cell repertoires in COVID-19. As for the study in general: From the United States, Italy and Spain came samples of acute and convalescent COVID-19. Sample material is recorded as cDNA or gDNA derived from T cells, B-cell-depleted T cells, or PBMCs.

Cohort allocation depended upon clinical history that participants reported. V gave up 7 bases and J gave up 7 bases; unmatched junction bases: 4. Germline assignment: CDR1 MNHEY and CDR2 SVGAGI. The CDR3 is 12 amino acids. The rearrangement links TRBV6-5 to TRBJ2-7, with 10 bases fitting TRBD1. The clonotype comes from a man aged 25-40 years with acute COVID-19. The sequencing input was PBMCs or T cells enriched from blood (not recorded which). CDR3 residues: CASTRDRGEQYF. For the CDR3, the DNA is TGTGCCAGCACTAGGGACAGGGGAGAGCAGTACTTC.